This T cell receptor beta chain is from a study of cytomegalovirus exposure and HLA in healthy donors. This CDR3 has 16 amino acids. Germline lookup yields CDR1 SEHNR and CDR2 FQNEAQ (reference sequence). V shed 6 bases, J shed 9 bases, and the junction held 11 bases outside the gene matches. Study results and caveats: The classifier was said to identify cytomegalovirus status with high specificity and sensitivity.

Vbeta (60) and Jbeta (13) primers were used in the PCR. Assay: immunoSEQ multiplex PCR; the TCRdb copy retains only in-frame clones and omits some. The data hold about 180,000 clones, with approximately 80% observed a single time. Of note for this clone: Its matching antigen is unknown.

This sequence was found in a girl aged 10 to 17 in good health and CMV-seropositive. V and J are TRBV7-9 and TRBJ2-1, with 13 bases identical to TRBD2. Sequencing was carried out using PBMCs. As DNA, the CDR3 is TGTGCCAGCAGAATAGATCGGACTAGCGGGAGAAGTGAGCAGTTCTTC. Translation gives CASRIDRTSGRSEQFF.